The 26 T cell receptor beta chains below were found in one sample sequenced in a study of T cells after yellow fever vaccination. In TCRdb, the 5' RACE reads were re-called with MiXCR into one record per CDR3 protein. The table shows 250,000 or so distinct CDR3 sequences, with 3.6% occurring only once. Specimen: PBMCs, collected 15 days after the yellow fever booster vaccination. These receptor sequences come from a young man who received the YFV17D yellow fever vaccine.

This clonotype has at least ten counts. The rearrangement links TRBV20-1 to TRBJ2-1; D is ambiguous. Germline CDR1 DFQATT, CDR2 SNEGSKA (reference sequence). CDR3 size: 14 residues. V dropped 6 bases and J dropped 9 bases, with 21 bases sitting between them. CDR3 region: CSALRAGLGVEQFF. In DNA, the CDR3 is TGCAGTGCCCTCCGGGCTGGGCTCGGTGTTGAGCAGTTCTTC.

This clonotype was counted at least ten times. This chain uses TRBV5-1 with TRBJ1-3, with 7 bases fitting TRBD1. Germline CDR1 reads SGHRS; CDR2 reads YFSETQ. The CDR3 extends over 14 amino acids. With V trimmed by 0 bases and J by 7 bases, 4 bases remained unmatched. The CDR3 is CASSLEQGENTIYF. CDR3 nucleotide sequence: TGCGCCAGCAGCTTGGAGCAGGGGGAGAACACCATATATTTT. Complete variable domain (other parts from reference TRBV5-1 and TRBJ1-3): KAGVTQTPRYLIKTRGQQVTLSCSPISGHRSVSWYQQTPGQGLQFLFEYFSETQRNKGNFPGRFSGRQFSNSRSEMNVSTLELGDSALYLCASSLEQGENTIYFGEGSWLTVV.

This clonotype was recorded many times. The rearrangement uses TRBV5-1 and TRBJ2-3, with TRBD2 identical over 9 bases. V shed 4 bases, J shed 6 bases, and the junction held 12 bases outside the gene matches. CDR3 length equals 16 residues. Germline-derived CDR1 and CDR2 are SGHRS and YFSETQ. The CDR3 sequence is CASSPETSGRSDTQYF. The CDR3 DNA follows: TGCGCCAGCAGCCCAGAGACTAGCGGAAGATCGGATACGCAGTATTTT.

This clonotype has ten or more counts. The V gene is TRBV4-3, the J gene TRBJ2-3; D gene ambiguous. This CDR3 is 14 amino acids long. Looked up from germline, CDR1 is LGHNA and CDR2 is YSLEER. V lost 3 bases and J 2 bases, leaving 9 bases between the germline ends. CDR3 sequence: CASSHDTNTDTQYF. CDR3 DNA sequence: TGCGCCAGCAGCCATGATACCAACACAGATACGCAGTATTTT.

This clonotype was recorded at least ten times. The chain combines TRBV20-1 with TRBJ2-5; no clear D. The length of the CDR3 is 12 residues. Germline CDR1 DFQATT, CDR2 SNEGSKA (reference sequence). V lost 2 bases and J lost 3, with 7 bases in between. This CDR3 is CSARLQEETQYF. The CDR3 region has the DNA TGCAGTGCTAGACTGCAGGAAGAGACCCAGTACTTC.

In the case of this clonotype: This may be a read error: a much more frequent sequence differs by one nucleotide. The genes are TRBV19 and TRBJ2-2, with 13 bases fitting TRBD2. Germline assignment: CDR1 LNHDA and CDR2 SQIVND (reference sequence). CDR3 length: 16 amino acids. V gave up 11 bases and J gave up 3 bases; unmatched junction bases: 9. In DNA, the CDR3 is TGTGCCGGTATTCGGACTAGCGGGGGTTACACCGGGGAGCTGTTTTTT. Translating it yields CAGIRTSGGYTGELFF. Full variable domain (rest looked up from reference TRBV19 and TRBJ2-2): DGGITQSPKYLFRKEGQNVTLSCEQNLNHDAMYWYRQDPGQGLRLIYYSQIVNDFQKGDIAEGYSVSREKKESFPLTVTSAQKNPTAFYLCAGIRTSGGYTGELFFGEGSRLTVL.

This clonotype was recorded at least ten times. CDR3 DNA: TGCAGTGCTGATGACAGGGGTGAGGGAGAGACCCAGTACTTC. Translation gives CSADDRGEGETQYF. This chain links TRBV20-1 with TRBJ2-5, with 8 bases matching TRBD1. The V gene's germline CDR1 is DFQATT and CDR2 SNEGSKA (reference sequence). This CDR3 spans 14 amino acids. J gave up 4 bases and V 5 bases, and 9 bases lay outside the gene matches.

This clonotype was recorded many times. The V gene is TRBV10-3, the J gene TRBJ2-3; TRBD1 matches at 11 bases. Germline CDR1 is ENHRY and CDR2 is SYGVKD. This CDR3 region has 15 residues. The trim removed 2 bases at V and 5 bases at J, leaving 3 bases unmatched. CDR3 sequence: CAISELGQGGDTQYF. CDR3 nucleotide sequence: TGTGCCATCAGTGAGCTGGGACAGGGGGGAGATACGCAGTATTTT.

This clonotype was observed at least ten times. The chain recombines TRBV19 with TRBJ1-5, with D maybe TRBD1 (6 bases). Germline loops: CDR1 LNHDA, CDR2 SQIVND (reference sequence). V shed 4 bases and J shed 1 base, with 14 bases lying between them. This CDR3 contains 16 residues. CDR3 sequence reads: CASSTRGGASNQPQHF. The CDR3 DNA reads TGTGCCAGTAGTACCAGGGGAGGGGCGAGCAATCAGCCCCAGCATTTT.

This clonotype was recorded many times. The chain uses TRBV12-3 or TRBV12-4 and TRBJ1-5, with D hard to call. This CDR3 has 14 amino acids. Trimming left V 6 bases short and J 3 bases short, with 12 bases between. CDR3 bases: TGTGCCAGCAGAAACGGGATCCTCAATCAGCCCCAGCATTTT. Translated, it gives CASRNGILNQPQHF.

This clonotype was found many times. The rearrangement uses TRBV5-1 and TRBJ1-2; D not resolved. The CDR3 is made up of 15 amino acids. Germline CDR1 reads SGHRS; CDR2 reads YFSETQ. V lost 4 bases and J 7 bases, leaving 20 bases between the germline ends. In DNA form, the CDR3 reads TGCGCCAGCAGCCTTACCTCGTCCGATAGAGCTGGCTACACCTTC. This encodes CASSLTSSDRAGYTF.

This clonotype was seen at least ten times. The chain employs TRBV5-1 and TRBJ2-7; possibly TRBD2 for D (5 bases). Germline CDR1 and CDR2: SGHRS and YFSETQ. This CDR3 has 15 amino acids. Trimming cost V 0 bases and J 3 bases, with 13 bases left between them. CDR3 DNA sequence: TGCGCCAGCAGCTTGGCCGCGACTACTAGCTACGAGCAGTACTTC. Amino acid sequence: CASSLAATTSYEQYF.

This clonotype has at least ten counts. V is TRBV7-2 and J is TRBJ1-4; perhaps TRBD1 as D (6 bases). This CDR3 is built from 13 residues. Germline loops: CDR1 SGHTA, CDR2 FQGNSA. Trimming stripped 4 bases from V and 14 bases from J, with 17 bases between. This CDR3 is CASSSLTGTGLFF. The CDR3 coding sequence is TGTGCCAGCAGCTCCCTCACAGGGACGGGGCTGTTTTTT.

This clonotype was observed many times. The rearrangement joins TRBV4-3 to TRBJ2-1; 7 bases match TRBD1. Germline CDR1 reads LGHNA; CDR2 reads YSLEER. CDR3 length equals 15 residues. J lost 8 bases, V lost 1 base, and 8 bases had no gene match. This CDR3 reads CASSQVVAGGYEQFF. CDR3 in DNA: TGCGCCAGCAGCCAAGTCGTTGCAGGGGGATATGAGCAGTTCTTC.

This clonotype was seen a handful of times. This chain uses TRBV4-3 with TRBJ2-6, with TRBD2 matching over 8 bases. V shed 8 bases and J 4 bases; nucleotides not matched to a gene: 16. The CDR3 length is 18 residues. Germline V gives CDR1 LGHNA, CDR2 YSLEER. CDR3 amino acids: CASQPSGAGVAGANVLTF. The CDR3 region has the DNA TGCGCCAGCCAGCCATCGGGAGCGGGGGTTGCAGGGGCCAACGTCCTGACTTTC.

This clonotype was seen at least ten times. The chain joins TRBV9 to TRBJ2-1; the D gene could be TRBD1 or TRBD2 (6 bases each). CDR1 SGDLS and CDR2 YYNGEE come from the germline V gene. This CDR3 contains 19 residues. Trimming pared 0 bases from V and 6 bases from J, leaving 25 bases between. CDR3 DNA sequence: TGTGCCAGCAGCGTAGAGAAGGACCAAATATTCGGGGGCTTCAATGAGCAGTTCTTC. Its protein is CASSVEKDQIFGGFNEQFF.

This chain joins TRBV20-1 and TRBJ1-3, with a weak D call TRBD1 (6 bases). The germline gives CDR1 DFQATT, CDR2 SNEGSKA (reference sequence). Deletions cut 1 base from V and 4 bases from J, with 17 bases between. CDR3 length: 16 residues. The CDR3 bases are TGCAGTGCTAGAGTTGGTCCAGGGGATCCGGGAAACACCATATATTTT. Translating it yields CSARVGPGDPGNTIYF.

This clonotype appeared many times. The chain employs TRBV3-1 and TRBJ1-1, with 7 bases lining up with TRBD1. V shed 3 bases and J 4 bases; nucleotides not matched to a gene: 5. Germline V gives CDR1 LGHDT, CDR2 YNNKEL (reference sequence). The CDR3 has 14 amino acids. This chain's CDR3 is CASSQAAGGTEAFF. CDR3 sequence (DNA): TGTGCCAGCAGCCAGGCCGCAGGGGGCACTGAAGCTTTCTTT.

This clonotype appeared many times. Written as DNA, the CDR3 is TGTGCCAGCAGCGTAGCGGGGAGGCAGGTCTCCTACAATGAGCAGTTCTTC. It specifies CASSVAGRQVSYNEQFF. This chain joins TRBV9 and TRBJ2-1, with a weak D call TRBD2 (6 bases). The germline V gene encodes CDR1 SGDLS and CDR2 YYNGEE. The V and J ends lost 0 bases and 0 bases respectively, with 13 bases between them. The CDR3 totals 17 residues. The full variable domain, its missing parts supplied by reference TRBV9 and TRBJ2-1, is DSGVTQTPKHLITATGQRVTLRCSPRSGDLSVYWYQQSLDQGLQFLIQYYNGEERAKGNILERFSAQQFPDLHSELNLSSLELGDSALYFCASSVAGRQVSYNEQFFGPGTRLTVL.

This clonotype was counted many times. The V gene is TRBV29-1, the J gene TRBJ2-7; D might be TRBD1 (5 bases). Germline lookup yields CDR1 SQVTM and CDR2 ANQGSEA. The V and J ends lost 2 bases and 0 bases respectively, with 8 bases between them. The CDR3 spans 13 residues. The CDR3 here is CSVEQGNSYEQYF. CDR3 DNA sequence: TGCAGCGTTGAACAGGGTAACTCCTACGAGCAGTACTTC.

This clonotype was counted many times. The J gene is TRBJ1-2, the V gene TRBV2; D ambiguous. Germline CDR1 is SNHLY and CDR2 is FYNNEI. The CDR3 has 12 amino acids. V gave up 7 bases and J gave up 4 bases, with 10 bases separating them. CDR3 residues: CASKRDIYGYTF. As DNA, the CDR3 is TGTGCCAGCAAAAGGGATATCTATGGCTACACCTTC.

As to this clonotype: This may be a read error, as it is one base from a much larger clone. V gene TRBV4-3 combines with J gene TRBJ1-2, with a weak D call TRBD1 (5 bases). Germline CDR1 LGHNA, CDR2 YSLEER. The CDR3 sequence is 17 residues long. CDR3 bases: TGCGCCAGCAGCCAAGTATCGGGCAGGGTGCGTGCCTATCGCTACACCTTC. It is translated as CASSQVSGRVRAYRYTF.

The V call is TRBV30, the J call TRBJ1-4, with D possibly matching TRBD1 (5 bases). The CDR3 is made up of 12 amino acids. Germline loops: CDR1 GTSNPN, CDR2 SVGIG (reference sequence). The germline V and J ends were trimmed by 4 bases and 6 bases, with 9 bases remaining between them. The CDR3 sequence: CAWTGVDEKLFF. CDR3 DNA sequence: TGTGCCTGGACGGGGGTGGATGAAAAACTGTTTTTT.

V gene TRBV20-1 combines with J gene TRBJ2-1; D is possibly TRBD1 or TRBD2 (6 bases each). From germline, CDR1 is DFQATT and CDR2 SNEGSKA (reference sequence). The length of the CDR3 is 12 residues. V was shortened by 3 bases and J by 10 bases, with 13 bases between the two germline ends. The CDR3 spells CSASDGGQEQFF. Written as DNA, the CDR3 is TGCAGTGCTAGCGACGGGGGCCAGGAGCAGTTCTTC.

This clonotype has at least ten counts. The V and J genes are TRBV15 and TRBJ1-1, with D perhaps matching TRBD1 (5 bases). V was clipped by 0 bases and J by 3 bases, with 17 bases between them. CDR1 is LNHNV and CDR2 is YYDKDF in the germline V gene (reference sequence). The CDR3 has 17 residues. CDR3 nucleotide sequence: TGTGCCACCAGCAGAGATCGCGGCGGGGCTGCATACACTGAAGCTTTCTTT. Amino acids: CATSRDRGGAAYTEAFF.

This clonotype was seen repeatedly, ten times or more. The chain uses TRBV5-1 and TRBJ1-1, with a possible D match to TRBD1 (5 bases). CDR1 SGHRS and CDR2 YFSETQ come from the germline V gene. CDR3 length: 16 residues. Between the trimmed V and J ends, which lost 0 bases and 2 bases, there was a span of 14 bases. Here the CDR3 reads CASSLVGQRFNTEAFF. The CDR3 nucleotides read TGCGCCAGCAGCTTGGTGGGGCAGAGGTTCAACACTGAAGCTTTCTTT.